This T cell receptor (beta chain) derives from a study of CD8+ T cells in alopecia areata. Study-level findings and limits: Researchers report lesional scalp, most notably alopecia totalis/universalis, outstripped normal scalp in clonality. Scalp sequencing also captures normal skin's resident alphabeta T cells.

As for this clone: Its antigen remains unknown.

In each case, RNA was isolated and then reverse transcribed into cDNA as the sequencing template. TCRdb's copy holds only in-frame clones and misses some; the assay was immunoSEQ multiplex PCR. The profile shows 100,000 to 150,000 clones, roughly three fifths of them singletons. The CDR3 loop spans 15 amino acids. Losses at the gene ends were 2 bases for V and 5 bases for J; bases not matched to a gene: 8. The germline V gene encodes CDR1 SGHRS and CDR2 YFSETQ. Peripheral blood, together with lesional scalp punch biopsies, was collected from alopecia areata patients. The specimen comprised CD4+ T cells sorted from blood, sampled at week 0. The TCR sequence derives from a human donor with alopecia areata. The chain has TRBV5-1 and TRBJ2-3, with 7 positions matching TRBD2. CDR3 protein: CASSFGEGRLDTQYF. The CDR3 coding sequence is TGCGCCAGCAGCTTCGGGGAGGGCCGGCTAGATACGCAGTATTTT. The whole variable domain, remainder taken from reference TRBV5-1 and TRBJ2-3, is KAGVTQTPRYLIKTRGQQVTLSCSPISGHRSVSWYQQTPGQGLQFLFEYFSETQRNKGNFPGRFSGRQFSNSRSEMNVSTLELGDSALYLCASSFGEGRLDTQYFGPGTRLTVL.